This T cell receptor beta chain was observed in a study of a mutant IDH1 vaccine in newly diagnosed glioma. Study-level background: The vaccination schedule gave patients eight doses in weeks 1, 3, 5, 7, 11, 15, 19 and 23. Standard pretreatment was either radiotherapy, temozolomide, or, for most, radiochemotherapy with temozolomide.

For this clone: Its antigen is not known.

J was trimmed by 5 bases and V by 3 bases; bases with no gene match: 2. Germline V lookup: CDR1 SGHNT, CDR2 YYREEE (reference sequence). CDR3 size: 13 residues. As to time point: week 11, during vaccination. In the vaccine, a single dose held 300 ug of the mutant IDH1 20-mer peptide, along with topical imiquimod. Sequencing was performed with immunoSEQ multiplex PCR; in TCRdb, only in-frame clones are kept and a portion is missing. The table lists around 66,000 clones, 80% of them singletons. V is TRBV5-4 and J is TRBJ2-7, with 10 positions matching TRBD1. The source material was PBMCs, sampled from a glioma patient whose treatment included an IDH1 peptide vaccine. This clonotype originated in a man aged 45-60 years with glioma. CDR3 residues: CASSSGTGDEQYF. DNA for the CDR3: TGTGCCAGCAGCTCCGGGACAGGGGACGAGCAGTACTTC.